This T cell receptor beta chain was recovered during a study of T-cell memory formation after mild COVID-19. This clonotype was picked up a small number of times. Antigen specificity is unknown. V lost 6 bases and J lost 5, with 19 bases in between. The germline V gene has CDR1 MDHEN and CDR2 SYDVKM. The CDR3 sequence is 15 residues long. Study-wide results and caveats: Among CD4+ contracting clones, most were CM and EM, and CD8+ ones EMRA. Clones shrinking between day 15 and 85 showed a balanced CD4/CD8 split, and those that grew later tilted toward CD4+.

Constant-segment primers were used for 5'RACE, and the resulting TCR alpha and TCR beta cDNA libraries carried sample barcodes and UMIs. TCRdb re-called the 5' RACE reads through MiXCR, storing one row per CDR3 protein. The table lists approximately 270,000 distinct CDR3 sequences, around 15% of them singletons, with roughly 25% in the top ten. Specimen: PBMCs or a T cell subset sorted from them (not recorded which). This chain uses TRBV28 with TRBJ2-5; maybe TRBD1 (7 bases). This sequence was found in a man aged 18 to 35 who had mild COVID-19 (a few samples of this study predate the infection). Cell type and time point are not known. DNA for the CDR3: TGTGCCAGCAGCCCAGGGGGAGGCCGGCGGGAGACCCAGTACTTC. Translation gives CASSPGGGRRETQYF.